These 32 T cell receptor beta chains originate from one sample sequenced in a study of cytomegalovirus exposure and HLA in healthy donors. The table came from immunoSEQ multiplex PCR; TCRdb's copy has only in-frame clones and leaves some out. The data contain about 140,000 clones, about 83% of them singletons. The sample taken for sequencing was PBMCs. The source is a woman younger than 45 in good health and CMV-seronegative.

The J gene is TRBJ1-2, the V gene TRBV4-2; TRBD1 agrees at 8 bases. Losses at the gene ends were 1 base for V and 3 bases for J; bases not matched to a gene: 7. Germline CDR1 and CDR2: LGHNA and YNFKEQ. The CDR3 sequence is 16 residues long. The CDR3 reads CASSQGDDRGDYGYTF. The CDR3 DNA reads as TGTGCCAGCAGCCAAGGCGACGACAGGGGAGACTATGGCTACACCTTC.

The gene calls are TRBV7-2 and TRBJ2-6; 7 bases match TRBD2. V trimming: 5 bases; J trimming: 0 bases; junction bases outside the gene matches: 1. The germline gives CDR1 SGHTA, CDR2 FQGNSA. This CDR3 is built from 15 residues. The CDR3 loop reads CASSPGGSGANVLTF. The DNA of the CDR3 is TGTGCCAGCAGCCCGGGAGGCTCTGGGGCCAACGTCCTGACTTTC. Drawing the rest from reference TRBV7-2 and TRBJ2-6, the complete variable domain is GAGVSQSPSNKVTEKGKDVELRCDPISGHTALYWYRQSLGQGLEFLIYFQGNSAPDKSGLPSDRFSAERTGGSVSTLTIQRTQQEDSAVYLCASSPGGSGANVLTFGAGSRLTVL.

This clone was observed a handful of times. The V and J genes are TRBV19 and TRBJ2-2; a possible D gene is TRBD1 (6 bases). This CDR3 contains 14 residues. Germline assignment: CDR1 LNHDA and CDR2 SQIVND (reference sequence). Between the trimmed V and J ends, which lost 6 bases and 4 bases, there was a span of 12 bases. Written as DNA, the CDR3 is TGTGCCAGTAGGCCCTCAGGGGTCACCGGGGAGCTGTTTTTT. Protein: CASRPSGVTGELFF.

This chain connects TRBV19 to TRBJ1-4; D might be TRBD1 (6 bases). V shed 3 bases and J shed 7 bases, with 15 bases lying between them. The CDR3 loop spans 15 amino acids. Germline CDR1 reads LNHDA; CDR2 reads SQIVND (reference sequence). The CDR3 here is CASSINRAASEKLFF. In DNA, the CDR3 is TGTGCCAGTAGTATTAACAGGGCGGCGAGTGAAAAACTGTTTTTT.

The chain joins TRBV19 to TRBJ1-4; 9 bases are shared with TRBD1. Trimming cost V 4 bases and J 8 bases; bases outside gene matches: 14. Germline V gives CDR1 LNHDA, CDR2 SQIVND (reference sequence). The CDR3 is 17 amino acids. The CDR3 is CASSTAGRDRAGEKLFF. The CDR3 DNA is TGTGCCAGTAGTACCGCCGGCCGGGACAGGGCAGGCGAAAAACTGTTTTTT. Based on the CDR3 plus reference TRBV19 and TRBJ1-4, the full variable domain is DGGITQSPKYLFRKEGQNVTLSCEQNLNHDAMYWYRQDPGQGLRLIYYSQIVNDFQKGDIAEGYSVSREKKESFPLTVTSAQKNPTAFYLCASSTAGRDRAGEKLFFGSGTQLSVL.

This clone appeared a few times. The chain combines TRBV4-2 with TRBJ2-2; 9 bases map to TRBD2. Trimming cost V 4 bases and J 0 bases; bases outside gene matches: 6. Germline CDR1 reads LGHNA; CDR2 reads YNFKEQ. The CDR3 totals 17 residues. The CDR3 DNA is TGTGCCAGCAGCCCCATAGCGGGAGAAGCGAACACCGGGGAGCTGTTTTTT. Protein product: CASSPIAGEANTGELFF.

This chain links TRBV7-2 with TRBJ2-2; 8 bases align to TRBD2. Germline V gene data show CDR1 as SGHTA and CDR2 as FQGNSA. This CDR3 region has 15 residues. J was trimmed by 4 bases and V by 2 bases; bases with no gene match: 3. The CDR3 here is CASSLNGGATGELFF. In DNA form, the CDR3 reads TGTGCCAGCAGCTTAAACGGGGGGGCCACCGGGGAGCTGTTTTTT. Variable domain in full (rest from reference TRBV7-2 and TRBJ2-2): GAGVSQSPSNKVTEKGKDVELRCDPISGHTALYWYRQSLGQGLEFLIYFQGNSAPDKSGLPSDRFSAERTGGSVSTLTIQRTQQEDSAVYLCASSLNGGATGELFFGEGSRLTVL.

The chain carries TRBV7-2 and TRBJ2-3; maybe TRBD1 (5 bases). The germline V and J ends were trimmed by 5 bases and 6 bases, with 9 bases remaining between them. Germline CDR1 is SGHTA and CDR2 is FQGNSA. The CDR3 sequence is 12 residues long. The CDR3 sequence is CASSPGYDTQYF. In DNA, the CDR3 is TGTGCCAGCAGCCCAGGGTATGATACGCAGTATTTT.

This clone was detected once. The chain employs TRBV19 and TRBJ1-2, with TRBD1 as a possible D gene (5 bases). Germline CDR1 and CDR2: LNHDA and SQIVND (reference sequence). The CDR3 loop spans 12 amino acids. V was clipped by 8 bases and J by 1 base, with 8 bases between them. The CDR3 protein is CASQGYNYGYTF. The CDR3 nucleotides are TGTGCCAGTCAGGGTTATAACTATGGCTACACCTTC.

J is TRBJ1-6 and V is TRBV7-3; perhaps TRBD1 as D (5 bases). Trimming left V 2 bases short and J 8 bases short, with 10 bases between. This CDR3 has 14 residues. Germline CDR1 and CDR2: SGHTA and FQGTGA. CDR3: CASSLGSGHSPLHF. The CDR3 DNA reads TGTGCCAGCAGCTTAGGATCAGGGCATTCACCCCTCCACTTT.

The rearrangement links TRBV27 to TRBJ2-7; D may be TRBD1 (5 bases). The CDR3 consists of 19 residues. Between the trimmed V and J ends, which lost 5 bases and 2 bases, there was a span of 28 bases. Germline values: CDR1 MNHEY, CDR2 SMNVEV (reference sequence). CDR3 nucleotide sequence: TGTGCCAGCAGTCAACACAGTGGGTTCCGTTCAGGGCTCGCCTACGAGCAGTACTTC. Amino acid sequence: CASSQHSGFRSGLAYEQYF.

The chain recombines TRBV5-1 with TRBJ2-5; TRBD1 matches at 7 bases. Germline trimming cut 0 bases from V and 4 bases from J; bases unmatched to any gene: 3. CDR1 and CDR2 (germline): SGHRS, YFSETQ. This CDR3 has 14 amino acids. CDR3 amino acids: CASSLEGARETQYF. CDR3 bases: TGCGCCAGCAGCTTGGAGGGGGCGCGAGAGACCCAGTACTTC.

This sequence joins TRBV10-1 and TRBJ2-1; perhaps TRBD2 as D (5 bases). Between the trimmed V and J ends, which lost 0 bases and 15 bases, there was a span of 24 bases. The CDR3 is made up of 16 amino acids. The germline gives CDR1 WNHNN, CDR2 SYGVQD (reference sequence). This CDR3 is CASSESKNRGSSLLFF. The CDR3 nucleotides read TGCGCCAGCAGTGAGTCGAAGAATCGTGGTTCTAGCTTACTGTTCTTC.

This chain's CDR3 is CASSEARGRFSTF. The CDR3 region has the DNA TGTGCCAGCAGTGAAGCCAGGGGGCGCTTTTCGACCTTC. V and J are TRBV2 and TRBJ1-2; 8 nucleotides match TRBD1. The germline gives CDR1 SNHLY, CDR2 FYNNEI. Losses at the gene ends were 0 bases for V and 14 bases for J; bases not matched to a gene: 8. This CDR3 has 13 residues.

This rearrangement joins TRBV15 to TRBJ2-4; D is unresolved. Germline V gives CDR1 LNHNV, CDR2 YYDKDF (reference sequence). This CDR3 has 12 amino acids. The V end was cut by 0 bases, the J end by 9 bases, with 6 bases between. CDR3 bases: TGTGCCACCAGCAGAGATTACGGCATTCAGTACTTC. Translated, it gives CATSRDYGIQYF.

Here the CDR3 reads CASSREMTGGSNTGELFF. In nucleotides, the CDR3 is TGTGCCAGCAGCCGAGAAATGACGGGGGGTTCGAACACCGGGGAGCTGTTTTTT. This chain links TRBV4-2 with TRBJ2-2, with TRBD2 matching over 7 bases. The germline gives CDR1 LGHNA, CDR2 YNFKEQ. The ends lost 4 bases at V and 0 bases at J; junction bases unmatched: 11. The CDR3 length is 18 residues.

The J gene is TRBJ1-2, the V gene TRBV29-1; D perhaps matches TRBD1 (5 bases). The ends were cut back, 2 bases at V and 14 bases at J, with 18 bases in the middle. The CDR3 spans 12 residues. Germline lookup yields CDR1 SQVTM and CDR2 ANQGSEA. The CDR3 DNA reads as TGCAGCGTTGAAAGTTGGACGACAGATCAGACCTTC. Protein sequence: CSVESWTTDQTF.

The chain carries TRBV7-2 and TRBJ1-2; no clear D. Trimming took off 1 base at V and 1 base at J, with 7 bases between the two ends. Looked up from germline, CDR1 is SGHTA and CDR2 is FQGNSA. The CDR3 runs to 14 residues. The CDR3 reads CASSLGVINYGYTF. CDR3 bases: TGTGCCAGCAGCTTAGGTGTAATTAACTATGGCTACACCTTC.

In nucleotides, the CDR3 is TGTGCCAGCTCACTGAGACCGGGGGGGACCACAGATACGCAGTATTTT. Protein product: CASSLRPGGTTDTQYF. V is TRBV18 and J is TRBJ2-3, with 8 positions matching TRBD2. V was pared by 4 bases and J by 2 bases, with 8 bases of the junction left unmatched. CDR3 length: 16 residues. Per germline, CDR1 KGHSH and CDR2 LQKENI.

The chain carries TRBV30 and TRBJ1-2; D gene unclear. The germline CDR1 and CDR2 sequences are GTSNPN and SVGIG (reference sequence). V was shortened by 7 bases and J by 4 bases, with 22 bases between the two germline ends. This CDR3 spans 15 amino acids. The CDR3 protein is CASREGSVASYGYTF. CDR3 nucleotide sequence: TGTGCCTCGCGCGAAGGATCAGTAGCTAGCTATGGCTACACCTTC. Looking up the rest from reference TRBV30 and TRBJ1-2 gives the full variable domain: SQTIHQWPATLVQPVGSPLSLECTVEGTSNPNLYWYRQAAGRGLQLLFYSVGIGQISSEVPQNLSASRPQDRQFILSSKKLLLSDSGFYLCASREGSVASYGYTFGSGTRLTVV.

The chain combines TRBV6-1 with TRBJ1-3; the match to TRBD1 covers 8 bases. The junction had 7 bases not matched to a gene; V was cut back by 8 bases and J by 7 bases. The CDR3 is made up of 13 amino acids. Germline-derived CDR1 and CDR2 are MNHNS and SASEGT. CDR3 DNA: TGTGCCAGCGGACAGGGCCAAGTCAACACCATATATTTT. Its translation is CASGQGQVNTIYF.

This clone was detected only a few times. The chain's CDR3 is CSVERGKETQYF. The CDR3 nucleotides are TGCAGCGTTGAGCGGGGAAAAGAGACCCAGTACTTC. This chain links TRBV29-1 with TRBJ2-5; possibly TRBD2 for D (6 bases). The CDR3 spans 12 residues. The V gene's germline CDR1 is SQVTM and CDR2 ANQGSEA. V dropped 3 bases and J dropped 3 bases, with 8 bases sitting between them.

This clone appeared a single time. This chain joins TRBV6-1 and TRBJ2-7, with D maybe TRBD1 (6 bases). Trimming removed 6 bases at V and 3 bases at J, with 15 bases between. Looked up from germline, CDR1 is MNHNS and CDR2 is SASEGT. The CDR3 is 14 residues long. The CDR3 sequence is CASRENPTGYEQYF. Written as DNA, the CDR3 is TGTGCCAGCAGGGAAAATCCGACAGGCTACGAGCAGTACTTC.

This chain uses TRBV7-8 with TRBJ1-3; D is unresolved. The germline CDR1 and CDR2 sequences are SGHVS and FQNEAQ. Deletions cut 2 bases from V and 1 base from J, with 6 bases between. The CDR3 totals 14 residues. DNA for the CDR3: TGTGCCAGCAGCTTACAGGCGTCTGGAAACACCATATATTTT. This translates into CASSLQASGNTIYF.

The V and J genes are TRBV7-2 and TRBJ2-7; the match to TRBD2 covers 9 bases. V lost 2 bases and J lost 1; bases outside the gene matches: 3. Germline CDR1 SGHTA, CDR2 FQGNSA. CDR3 length: 15 residues. In DNA, the CDR3 is TGTGCCAGCAGCTTAAGTCTAGCGGGGTCCTACGAGCAGTACTTC. Amino acid sequence: CASSLSLAGSYEQYF.

The chain links TRBV27 to TRBJ2-1, with D possibly TRBD2 on 6 matching bases. Between the trimmed V and J ends, which lost 2 bases and 0 bases, there was a span of 8 bases. The CDR3 extends over 15 amino acids. Per germline, CDR1 MNHEY and CDR2 SMNVEV (reference sequence). The chain's CDR3 is CASSLGGYSYNEQFF. For the CDR3, the DNA is TGTGCCAGCAGTTTAGGGGGGTACTCCTACAATGAGCAGTTCTTC.

The V call is TRBV25-1, the J call TRBJ1-1, with 7 bases matching TRBD1. This CDR3 comprises 17 residues. Germline assignment: CDR1 MGHDK and CDR2 SYGVNS. V gave up 1 base and J gave up 3 bases; unmatched junction bases: 11. The CDR3: CASSESRTGVRDTEAFF. Written as DNA, the CDR3 is TGTGCCAGCAGTGAATCTCGAACAGGGGTCAGGGACACTGAAGCTTTCTTT.

This chain joins TRBV5-1 and TRBJ2-5, with no clear D. The V and J ends lost 3 bases and 7 bases respectively, with 13 bases between them. The CDR3 extends over 13 amino acids. Germline V gene data show CDR1 as SGHRS and CDR2 as YFSETQ. CDR3 bases: TGCGCCAGCAGCTCCTTCGGGTTCTGGACCCAGTACTTC. Translating gives CASSSFGFWTQYF.

The chain couples TRBV27 to TRBJ1-2, with D maybe TRBD1 (6 bases). Germline V gene lookup returns CDR1 MNHEY and CDR2 SMNVEV (reference sequence). This CDR3 has 15 amino acids. Trimming removed 5 bases at V and 0 bases at J, with 13 bases between. The CDR3 sequence: CASSPQTGANYGYTF. CDR3 bases: TGTGCCAGCAGTCCCCAGACAGGAGCTAACTATGGCTACACCTTC.

This chain joins TRBV5-1 and TRBJ2-7; no reliable D call. Germline CDR1 and CDR2: SGHRS and YFSETQ. The V gene lost 0 bases and the J gene lost 1 base, with 5 bases spanning the gap. This CDR3 contains 13 residues. The chain's CDR3 is CASSLVGSYEQYF. CDR3 bases: TGCGCCAGCAGCTTGGTCGGGTCCTACGAGCAGTACTTC.

The genes are TRBV5-4 and TRBJ1-2; perhaps TRBD1 as D (6 bases). The CDR3 totals 13 residues. Germline lookup yields CDR1 SGHNT and CDR2 YYREEE (reference sequence). Trimming cost V 2 bases and J 6 bases, with 11 bases left between them. The CDR3 DNA is TGTGCCAGCAGCTTCGGGGGGCGCGATGGCTACACCTTC. It encodes CASSFGGRDGYTF. Full variable domain (rest looked up from reference TRBV5-4 and TRBJ1-2): ETGVTQSPTHLIKTRGQQVTLRCSSQSGHNTVSWYQQALGQGPQFIFQYYREEENGRGNFPPRFSGLQFPNYSSELNVNALELDDSALYLCASSFGGRDGYTFGSGTRLTVV.

This chain connects TRBV5-1 to TRBJ1-6; 10 positions agree with TRBD1. The CDR3 totals 16 residues. Germline-derived CDR1 and CDR2 are SGHRS and YFSETQ. V shed 0 bases, J shed 10 bases, and the junction held 7 bases outside the gene matches. The CDR3 coding sequence is TGCGCCAGCAGCTTGGTTTCCGGACAGGGGGGATCACCCCTCCACTTT. This sequence encodes CASSLVSGQGGSPLHF.